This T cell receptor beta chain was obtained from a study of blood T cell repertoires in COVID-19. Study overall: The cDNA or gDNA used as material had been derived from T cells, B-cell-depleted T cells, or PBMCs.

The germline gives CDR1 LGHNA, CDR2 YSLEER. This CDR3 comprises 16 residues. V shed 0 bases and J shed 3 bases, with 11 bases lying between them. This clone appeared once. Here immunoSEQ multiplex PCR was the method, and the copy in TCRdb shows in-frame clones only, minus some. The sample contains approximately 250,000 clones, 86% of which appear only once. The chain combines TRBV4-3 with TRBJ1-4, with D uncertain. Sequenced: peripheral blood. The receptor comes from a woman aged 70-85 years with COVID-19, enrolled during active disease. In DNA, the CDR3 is TGCGCCAGCAGCCAAGATGGCGAGGATTCTAATGAAAAACTGTTTTTT. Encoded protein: CASSQDGEDSNEKLFF.